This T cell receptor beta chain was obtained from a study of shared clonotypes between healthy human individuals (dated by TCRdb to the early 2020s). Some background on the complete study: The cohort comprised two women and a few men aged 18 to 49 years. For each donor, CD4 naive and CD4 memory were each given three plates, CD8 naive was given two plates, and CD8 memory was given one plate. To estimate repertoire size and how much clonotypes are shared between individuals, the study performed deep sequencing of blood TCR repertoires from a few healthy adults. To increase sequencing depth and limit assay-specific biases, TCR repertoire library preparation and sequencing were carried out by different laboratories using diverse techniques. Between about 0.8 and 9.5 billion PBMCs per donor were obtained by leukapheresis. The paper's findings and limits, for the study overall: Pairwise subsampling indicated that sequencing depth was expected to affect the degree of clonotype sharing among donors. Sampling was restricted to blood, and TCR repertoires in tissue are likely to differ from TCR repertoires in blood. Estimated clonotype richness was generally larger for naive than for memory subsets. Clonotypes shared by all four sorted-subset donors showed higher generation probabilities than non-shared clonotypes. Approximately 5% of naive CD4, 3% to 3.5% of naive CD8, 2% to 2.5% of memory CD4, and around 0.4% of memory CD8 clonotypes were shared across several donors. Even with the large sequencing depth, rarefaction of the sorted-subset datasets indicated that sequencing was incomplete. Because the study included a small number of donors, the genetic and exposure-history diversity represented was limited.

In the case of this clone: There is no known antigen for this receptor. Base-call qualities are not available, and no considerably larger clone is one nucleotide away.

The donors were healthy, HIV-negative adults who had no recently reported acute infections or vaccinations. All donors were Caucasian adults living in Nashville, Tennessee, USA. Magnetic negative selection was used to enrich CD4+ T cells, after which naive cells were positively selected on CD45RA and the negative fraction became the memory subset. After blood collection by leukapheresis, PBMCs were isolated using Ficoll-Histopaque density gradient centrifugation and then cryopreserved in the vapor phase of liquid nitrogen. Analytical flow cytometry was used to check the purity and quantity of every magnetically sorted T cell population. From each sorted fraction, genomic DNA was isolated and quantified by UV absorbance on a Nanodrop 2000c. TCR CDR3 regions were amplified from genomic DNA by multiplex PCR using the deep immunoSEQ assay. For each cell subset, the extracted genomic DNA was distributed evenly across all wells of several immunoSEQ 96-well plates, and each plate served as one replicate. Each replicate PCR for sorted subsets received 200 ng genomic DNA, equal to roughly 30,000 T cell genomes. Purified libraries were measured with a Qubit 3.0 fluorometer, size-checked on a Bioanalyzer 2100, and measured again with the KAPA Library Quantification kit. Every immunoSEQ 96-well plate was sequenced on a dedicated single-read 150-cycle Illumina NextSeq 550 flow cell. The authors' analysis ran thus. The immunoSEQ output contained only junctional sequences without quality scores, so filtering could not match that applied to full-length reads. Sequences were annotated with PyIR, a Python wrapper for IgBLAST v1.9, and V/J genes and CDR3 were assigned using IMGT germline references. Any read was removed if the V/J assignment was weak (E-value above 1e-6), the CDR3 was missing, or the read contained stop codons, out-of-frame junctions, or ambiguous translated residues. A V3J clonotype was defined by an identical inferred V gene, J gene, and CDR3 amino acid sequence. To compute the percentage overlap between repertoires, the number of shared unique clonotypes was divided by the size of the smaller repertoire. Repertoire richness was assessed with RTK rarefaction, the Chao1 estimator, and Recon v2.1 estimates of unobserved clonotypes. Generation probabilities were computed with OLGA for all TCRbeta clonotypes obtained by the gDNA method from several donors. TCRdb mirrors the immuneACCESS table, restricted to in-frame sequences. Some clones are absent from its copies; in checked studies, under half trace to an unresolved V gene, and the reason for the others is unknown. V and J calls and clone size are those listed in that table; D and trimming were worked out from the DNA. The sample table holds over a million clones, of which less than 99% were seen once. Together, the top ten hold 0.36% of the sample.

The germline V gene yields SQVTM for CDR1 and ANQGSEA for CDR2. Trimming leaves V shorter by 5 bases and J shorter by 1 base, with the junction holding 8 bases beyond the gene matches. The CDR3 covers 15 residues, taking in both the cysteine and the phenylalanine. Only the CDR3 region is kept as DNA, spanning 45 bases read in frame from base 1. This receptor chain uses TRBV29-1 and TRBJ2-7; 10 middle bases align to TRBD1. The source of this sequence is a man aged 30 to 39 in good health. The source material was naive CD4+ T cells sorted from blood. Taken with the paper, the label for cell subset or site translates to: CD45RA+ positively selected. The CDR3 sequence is CSVIGDRGPSYEQYF. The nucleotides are TGCAGCGTTATAGGGGACAGGGGACCATCCTACGAGCAGTACTTC.